This TCR beta chain originates from a study of T cells in Graves' hyperthyroidism and ophthalmopathy. This CDR3 has 15 amino acids. V was pared by 6 bases and J by 3 bases, with 10 bases of the junction left unmatched. The germline CDR1 and CDR2 sequences are DFQATT and SNEGSKA (reference sequence). Amplified TCR beta CDR3 regions came from RNA transcripts. The HTBI primer set served for first-round RT-PCR of the TCR CDR3. MiXCR was run by TCRdb on the multiplex PCR reads, yielding one entry per CDR3 protein. Of a few hundred thousand distinct CDR3 sequences detected, more than 15% appear once; the ten largest clones hold roughly 15%.

The receptor was isolated from a woman between 18 and 29 years old with Graves' ophthalmopathy. The material sequenced was blood. The chain carries TRBV20-1 and TRBJ2-7; 11 positions match TRBD2. CDR3 amino acids: CSARISGRVDYEQYF. The CDR3 DNA reads as TGCAGTGCAAGGATTAGCGGGAGGGTTGACTACGAGCAGTACTTC.